The T cell receptor (beta chain) described here comes from a study of cytomegalovirus exposure and HLA in healthy donors. Germline V gene lookup returns CDR1 SEHNR and CDR2 FQNEAQ (reference sequence). Trimming stripped 2 bases from V and 2 bases from J, with 11 bases between. CDR3 length equals 15 residues. In the PCR, 60 Vbeta and 13 Jbeta primers were used. Assay: immunoSEQ multiplex PCR; the TCRdb copy retains only in-frame clones and omits some. The sample has around 140,000 clones; about 74% are singletons. The chain employs TRBV7-9 and TRBJ2-3; maybe TRBD1 (5 bases). Source material: PBMCs. The receptor comes from a man in his forties or fifties in good health and CMV-seropositive. CDR3 sequence reads: CASSLRLGATDTQYF. DNA of the CDR3: TGTGCCAGCAGCTTACGGTTAGGGGCCACAGATACGCAGTATTTT.